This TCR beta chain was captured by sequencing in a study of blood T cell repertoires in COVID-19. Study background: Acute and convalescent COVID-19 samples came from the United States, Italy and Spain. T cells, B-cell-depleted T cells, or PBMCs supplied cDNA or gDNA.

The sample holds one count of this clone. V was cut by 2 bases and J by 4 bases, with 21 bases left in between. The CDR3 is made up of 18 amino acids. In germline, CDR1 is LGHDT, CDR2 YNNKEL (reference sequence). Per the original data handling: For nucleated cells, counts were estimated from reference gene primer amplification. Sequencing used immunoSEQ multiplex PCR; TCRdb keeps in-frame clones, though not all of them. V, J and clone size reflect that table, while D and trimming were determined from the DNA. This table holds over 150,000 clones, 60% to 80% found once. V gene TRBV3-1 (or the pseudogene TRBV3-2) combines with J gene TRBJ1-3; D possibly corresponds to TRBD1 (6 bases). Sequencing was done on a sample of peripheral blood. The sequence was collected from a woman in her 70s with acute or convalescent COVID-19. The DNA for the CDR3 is TGTGCCAGCAGCCAACTCGGCCTAGGGGGTAGTACGGGAAACACCATATATTTT. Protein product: CASSQLGLGGSTGNTIYF.